The 5 T cell receptor beta chains listed next were all sequenced from one sample in a study of cytomegalovirus exposure and HLA in healthy donors. PCR employed 60 Vbeta and 13 Jbeta primers. Clones were sequenced by immunoSEQ multiplex PCR, and TCRdb holds only the in-frame ones, with some missing. The sample yields under 200,000 clones, approximately 81% seen once. Sequences were obtained from PBMCs. These receptors all come from a man aged 45 to 65 in good health and CMV-seronegative.

The chain has TRBV4-3 and TRBJ1-1; TRBD1 agrees at 9 bases. Germline V gene data show CDR1 as LGHNA and CDR2 as YSLEER. V shed 4 bases and J 5 bases; nucleotides not matched to a gene: 5. The CDR3 covers 14 residues. CDR3 amino acids: CASSLGQGWTEAFF. In DNA, the CDR3 is TGCGCCAGCAGCCTGGGACAGGGTTGGACTGAAGCTTTCTTT.

The chain carries TRBV30 and TRBJ1-1, with D possibly TRBD1 on 6 matching bases. CDR1 is GTSNPN and CDR2 is SVGIG in the germline V gene (reference sequence). The CDR3 consists of 14 residues. V was clipped by 5 bases and J by 5 bases, with 18 bases between them. CDR3 amino acids: CAWLLGGAWTEAFF. For the CDR3, the DNA is TGTGCCTGGCTCTTAGGGGGGGCATGGACTGAAGCTTTCTTT.

The rearrangement uses TRBV13 and TRBJ2-7; 7 bases map to TRBD1. From germline, CDR1 is PRHDT and CDR2 FYEKMQ (reference sequence). After removal of 3 bases from V and 3 bases from J, the junction contained 8 bases not matched to a gene. This CDR3 contains 15 residues. CDR3 sequence (DNA): TGTGCCAGCAGCTTCCGGGACAGACGGAACTACGAGCAGTACTTC. Residues: CASSFRDRRNYEQYF.

The rearrangement uses TRBV4-1 and TRBJ2-2, with TRBD2 identical over 8 bases. V lost 4 bases and J lost 3; bases outside the gene matches: 10. The CDR3 length is 17 residues. The germline gives CDR1 MGHRA, CDR2 YSYEKL. DNA of the CDR3: TGCGCCAGCAGCCTCCCTCGGGGGGGCGCGGACACCGGGGAGCTGTTTTTT. Its protein product is CASSLPRGGADTGELFF.

This chain joins TRBV4-1 and TRBJ2-1; D is undetermined. This CDR3 spans 15 amino acids. CDR1 and CDR2 from the germline V gene are MGHRA and YSYEKL. V was clipped by 0 bases and J by 6 bases, with 12 bases between them. The CDR3, as DNA: TGCGCCAGCAGCCAAGAGGTTGCGCAGGTCAATGAGCAGTTCTTC. Translating it yields CASSQEVAQVNEQFF.